Following are 14 T cell receptor beta chains from one sample sequenced in a study of blood T cells in healthy people across ages. Sample-barcoded 5' priming and a J-beta primer mix drove a second PCR of 7 to 11 cycles. TCRdb re-called the 5' RACE reads through MiXCR, storing one row per CDR3 protein. The sample contains around 1,500,000 distinct CDR3 sequences, 42% of which appear only once. The sequencing input was blood. These receptors were collected from a young woman in good health.

There are a few counts of this clonotype. The chain recombines TRBV20-1 with TRBJ1-2; D uncertain. CDR1 is DFQATT and CDR2 is SNEGSKA in the germline V gene (reference sequence). The CDR3 spans 12 residues. Trimming left V 1 base short and J 8 bases short, with 11 bases between. Here the CDR3 reads CSARVPSGGYTF. For the CDR3, the DNA is TGCAGTGCTAGAGTACCAAGCGGGGGCTACACCTTC.

This clonotype was seen more than once but under ten times. The rearrangement uses TRBV20-1 and TRBJ1-2; D ambiguous. CDR1 and CDR2 (germline): DFQATT, SNEGSKA (reference sequence). The CDR3 has 12 amino acids. Trimming took off 1 base at V and 4 bases at J, with 7 bases between the two ends. In DNA, the CDR3 is TGCAGTGCTAGAGGCCGGACCTATGGCTACACCTTC. Translated, it gives CSARGRTYGYTF.

This clonotype was observed a few times. The chain carries TRBV7-2 and TRBJ2-2; 8 bases fit TRBD1. Germline assignment: CDR1 SGHTA and CDR2 FQGNSA. The CDR3 sequence is 14 residues long. The V and J ends lost 4 bases and 6 bases, in that order; junction bases with no gene match: 4. DNA for the CDR3: TGTGCCAGCAGCTGGGGACAGGCCCCCGGGGAGCTGTTTTTT. As protein: CASSWGQAPGELFF.

In the case of this clonotype: With a much larger clone just one base away, this may be a read error. The chain couples TRBV4-2 to TRBJ2-1; 13 bases map to TRBD2. Germline CDR1 LGHNA, CDR2 YNFKEQ. CDR3 size: 17 residues. V lost 3 bases and J lost 13; bases outside the gene matches: 15. In DNA form, the CDR3 reads TGTGCCAGCAGCCAGAGGACTAGCGGGGGTCGGGGAGAGACCCAGTTCTTC. Translated: CASSQRTSGGRGETQFF.

The rearrangement joins TRBV29-1 to TRBJ2-7; D ambiguous. The J call may be in error: the DNA end matches TRBJ2-5 better. CDR3 size: 13 residues. Germline V gives CDR1 SQVTM, CDR2 ANQGSEA. The CDR3 is CSVVREGRETQYF. As DNA, the CDR3 is TGCAGCGTGGTGAGAGAAGGGCGAGAGACCCAGTACTTC.

This sequence joins TRBV20-1 and TRBJ2-1; 13 nucleotides line up with TRBD2. CDR3 size: 15 residues. Trimming cost V 5 bases and J 0 bases; bases outside gene matches: 1. Germline V lookup: CDR1 DFQATT, CDR2 SNEGSKA (reference sequence). CDR3 sequence reads: CSAWTSGGSYNEQFF. Here the CDR3 DNA reads TGCAGTGCTTGGACTAGCGGGGGCTCCTACAATGAGCAGTTCTTC.

The chain uses TRBV30 and TRBJ2-1; 11 bases fit TRBD2. Trimming took 0 bases from V and 10 from J; bases not matched to a gene: 2. The length of the CDR3 is 13 residues. Per the germline V gene, CDR1 is GTSNPN and CDR2 is SVGIG (reference sequence). In DNA form, the CDR3 reads TGTGCCTGGAGTGTGAGACTAGCGGGAGAGCAGTTCTTC. Amino acid sequence: CAWSVRLAGEQFF.

This clonotype showed up just a few times. The chain uses TRBV7-2 and TRBJ2-7, with D unresolved. The CDR3 has 12 residues. The germline V gene has CDR1 SGHTA and CDR2 FQGNSA. With 4 bases removed from V and 7 bases from J, the gap between germline ends came to 11 bases. CDR3 nucleotides: TGTGCCAGCAGCTCCCCGGCTGGGGAGCAGTACTTC. It codes for CASSSPAGEQYF.

This sequence joins TRBV12-3 or TRBV12-4 and TRBJ1-4, with D maybe TRBD1 (5 bases). V gave up 3 bases and J gave up 0 bases, with 8 bases separating them. The CDR3 contains 15 residues. The CDR3 here is CASSLGLTTNEKLFF. CDR3 DNA: TGTGCCAGCAGTTTGGGACTAACAACTAATGAAAAACTGTTTTTT.

This clonotype occurred a few times. This chain connects TRBV11-2 to TRBJ2-3, with D perhaps being TRBD1 or TRBD2 (5 bases each). Germline V gene sequence: CDR1 SGHAT, CDR2 FQNNGV. This CDR3 region has 13 residues. The V end lost 5 bases, the J end lost 8 bases, and 14 bases lay between the germline ends. The CDR3 protein is CASSPLPGGTQYF. For the CDR3, the DNA is TGTGCCAGCAGCCCGCTCCCTGGGGGTACGCAGTATTTT.

V usage is TRBV30 and J usage is TRBJ2-3; possibly TRBD1 for D (5 bases). Deletions cut 5 bases from V and 2 bases from J, with 11 bases between. CDR1 is GTSNPN and CDR2 is SVGIG in the germline V gene (reference sequence). The length of the CDR3 is 13 residues. The chain's CDR3 is CAWSTGSTDTQYF. Written as DNA, the CDR3 is TGTGCCTGGTCCACAGGCTCCACAGATACGCAGTATTTT. Supplemented by reference TRBV30 and TRBJ2-3, the full variable domain reads SQTIHQWPATLVQPVGSPLSLECTVEGTSNPNLYWYRQAAGRGLQLLFYSVGIGQISSEVPQNLSASRPQDRQFILSSKKLLLSDSGFYLCAWSTGSTDTQYFGPGTRLTVL.

The sample holds one count of this clonotype. This chain connects TRBV7-2 to TRBJ2-2; weak D call: TRBD2 (6 bases). The ends were cut back, 0 bases at V and 4 bases at J, with 9 bases in the middle. Germline V gene data show CDR1 as SGHTA and CDR2 as FQGNSA. This CDR3 contains 15 residues. The CDR3 DNA is TGTGCCAGCAGCTTAGCCGGCGGGGCCACCGGGGAGCTGTTTTTT. This codes for CASSLAGGATGELFF.

V and J are TRBV6-1 and TRBJ1-3; 7 nucleotides agree with TRBD1. The CDR3 is 17 amino acids. J gave up 3 bases and V 5 bases, and 13 bases lay outside the gene matches. Germline loops: CDR1 MNHNS, CDR2 SASEGT. In DNA form, the CDR3 reads TGTGCCAGCAGTCCCTTCCTGACAGGGCTTAATGGAAACACCATATATTTT. Its translation is CASSPFLTGLNGNTIYF.

The gene calls are TRBV2 and TRBJ2-2; D gene unclear. V lost 8 bases and J 6 bases, leaving 13 bases between the germline ends. Germline assignment: CDR1 SNHLY and CDR2 FYNNEI. The CDR3 loop spans 13 amino acids. DNA for the CDR3: TGTGCCAGCTCCGGACCCGGCGCCGGGGAGCTGTTTTTT. Translated: CASSGPGAGELFF.